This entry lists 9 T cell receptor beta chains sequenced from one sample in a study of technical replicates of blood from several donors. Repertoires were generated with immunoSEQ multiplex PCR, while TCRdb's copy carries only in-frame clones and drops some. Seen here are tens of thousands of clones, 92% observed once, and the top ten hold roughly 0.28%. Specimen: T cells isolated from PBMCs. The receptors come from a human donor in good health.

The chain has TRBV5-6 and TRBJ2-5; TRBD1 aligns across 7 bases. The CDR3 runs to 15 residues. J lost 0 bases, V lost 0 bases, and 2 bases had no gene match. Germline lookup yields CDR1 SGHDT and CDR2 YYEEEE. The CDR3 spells CASSLGDRHQETQYF. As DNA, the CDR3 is TGTGCCAGCAGCTTGGGGGACAGACACCAAGAGACCCAGTACTTC.

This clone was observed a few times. CDR3 bases: TGTGCCAGTAGTTACGGGACAGCATTCGGCGAGCAGTACTTC. Amino acids: CASSYGTAFGEQYF. The chain uses TRBV19 and TRBJ2-7; TRBD1 matches 7 bases. The CDR3 is 14 residues long. Trimming removed 5 bases from V and 6 bases from J; junction bases left unmatched: 10. CDR1 and CDR2 (germline): LNHDA, SQIVND (reference sequence).

Here the CDR3 reads CASSLDPAGAPGENIQYF. CDR3 sequence (DNA): TGTGCCAGCAGCTTAGATCCAGCGGGAGCCCCTGGGGAAAACATTCAGTACTTC. This chain joins TRBV7-9 and TRBJ2-4; 8 nucleotides line up with TRBD2. Germline CDR1 and CDR2: SEHNR and FQNEAQ (reference sequence). This CDR3 comprises 18 residues. J gave up 5 bases and V 1 base, and 13 bases lay outside the gene matches.

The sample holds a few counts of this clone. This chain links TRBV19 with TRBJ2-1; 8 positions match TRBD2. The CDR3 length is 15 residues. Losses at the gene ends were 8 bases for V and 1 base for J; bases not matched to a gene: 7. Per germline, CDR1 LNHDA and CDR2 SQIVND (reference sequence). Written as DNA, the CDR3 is TGTGCCAGTTTGGCGGGAGGTTCATCCTACAATGAGCAGTTCTTC. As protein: CASLAGGSSYNEQFF.

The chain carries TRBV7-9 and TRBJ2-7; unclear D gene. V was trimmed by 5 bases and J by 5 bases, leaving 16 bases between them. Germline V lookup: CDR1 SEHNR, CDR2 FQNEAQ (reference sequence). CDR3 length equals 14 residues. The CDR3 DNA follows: TGTGCCAGCAGCGTCGGTCAGGCAAGGAACGAGCAGTACTTC. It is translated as CASSVGQARNEQYF.

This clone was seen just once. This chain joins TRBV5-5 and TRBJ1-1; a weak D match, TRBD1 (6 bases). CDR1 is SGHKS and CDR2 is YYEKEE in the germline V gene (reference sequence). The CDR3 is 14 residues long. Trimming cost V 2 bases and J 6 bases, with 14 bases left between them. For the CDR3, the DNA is TGTGCCAGCAGCTTTTCTCAGGGGATACCTGAAGCTTTCTTT. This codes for CASSFSQGIPEAFF.

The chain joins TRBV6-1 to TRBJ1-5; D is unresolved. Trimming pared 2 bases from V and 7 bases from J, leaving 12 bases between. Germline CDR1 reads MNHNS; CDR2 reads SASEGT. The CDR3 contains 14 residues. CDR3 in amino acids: CASSEYRSSQPQHF. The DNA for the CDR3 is TGTGCCAGCAGTGAATATAGATCATCCCAGCCCCAGCATTTT.

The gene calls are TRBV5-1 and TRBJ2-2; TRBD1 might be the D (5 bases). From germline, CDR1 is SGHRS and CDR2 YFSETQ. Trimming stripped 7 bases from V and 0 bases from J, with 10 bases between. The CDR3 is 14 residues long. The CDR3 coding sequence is TGCGCCAGCCGTCGACAGACGAACACCGGGGAGCTGTTTTTT. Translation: CASRRQTNTGELFF.

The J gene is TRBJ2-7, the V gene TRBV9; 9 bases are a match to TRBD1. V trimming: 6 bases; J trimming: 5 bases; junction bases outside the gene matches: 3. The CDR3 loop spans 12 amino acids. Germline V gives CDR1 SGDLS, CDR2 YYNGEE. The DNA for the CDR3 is TGTGCCAGCAAGGGACAGGGAGACGAGCAGTACTTC. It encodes CASKGQGDEQYF.